The next 14 T cell receptor beta chains were all read from a single sample in a study of T cells in Graves' hyperthyroidism and ophthalmopathy. TCR beta CDR3 regions were amplified from RNA transcripts. When the TCR CDR3 underwent first-round RT-PCR, the HTBI primer set was used. TCRdb used MiXCR to reprocess the multiplex PCR reads, holding one entry per CDR3 protein. Of some 620,000 distinct CDR3 sequences in the sample, under 20% were seen once. The sequenced material came from blood. These receptor sequences come from a woman in her twenties or thirties with Graves' hyperthyroidism.

This clonotype was counted at least ten times. The chain is built from TRBV2 and TRBJ2-1; 10 bases align to TRBD2. Trimming at V came to 4 bases and at J to 10 bases, leaving 1 base not matched to a gene. There are 12 residues in the CDR3. Germline CDR1 is SNHLY and CDR2 is FYNNEI. CDR3 nucleotides: TGTGCCAGCAGTGTGACTAGCGGGGAGCAGTTCTTC. It codes for CASSVTSGEQFF.

The chain joins TRBV11-3 to TRBJ2-2, with D perhaps given as TRBD1 or TRBD2 (5 bases each). In germline, CDR1 is SGHNT, CDR2 YENEEA. This CDR3 has 15 residues. V dropped 5 bases and J dropped 7 bases, with 17 bases sitting between them. The CDR3 sequence: CASSPEGTTGGELFF. The DNA of the CDR3 is TGTGCCAGCAGCCCAGAAGGGACCACGGGCGGGGAGCTGTTTTTT.

In this sample, this clonotype turned up many times. V usage is TRBV28 and J usage is TRBJ1-1; 11 bases line up with TRBD1. The V gene's germline CDR1 is MDHEN and CDR2 SYDVKM. The CDR3 is 12 residues long. The V gene end was trimmed by 8 bases and the J gene end by 5 bases; junction bases not matched to a gene: 1. The CDR3 loop is CASRDRGTEAFF. The CDR3 DNA sequence: TGTGCCAGCCGGGACAGGGGGACTGAAGCTTTCTTT.

Here the CDR3 DNA reads TGTGCCAGCAGTGATTGGGGCGACAGGGTGGACTATGGCTACACCTTC. It encodes CASSDWGDRVDYGYTF. The rearrangement joins TRBV6-4 to TRBJ1-2; 7 nucleotides align to TRBD1. The CDR3 contains 16 residues. With V trimmed by 3 bases and J by 3 bases, 10 bases remained unmatched. Germline loops: CDR1 MRHNA, CDR2 SNTAGT.

This clonotype was detected many times. The chain recombines TRBV28 with TRBJ1-1, with D possibly matching TRBD1 (6 bases). CDR1 is MDHEN, CDR2 SYDVKM, per germline. The ends were cut back, 6 bases at V and 8 bases at J, with 13 bases in the middle. The CDR3 is 12 amino acids. The CDR3: CASSLGGGEAFF. CDR3 nucleotides: TGTGCCAGCAGCTTAGGGGGAGGGGAAGCTTTCTTT.

This clonotype was detected a few times. The chain carries TRBV4-1 and TRBJ1-1; D is ambiguous. CDR1 and CDR2 from the germline V gene are MGHRA and YSYEKL. This CDR3 has 13 residues. The ends were cut back, 4 bases at V and 11 bases at J, with 17 bases in the middle. The chain's CDR3 is CASSPLGPARAFF. CDR3 bases: TGCGCCAGCAGCCCCCTCGGCCCGGCGAGGGCTTTCTTT.

The chain employs TRBV6-1 and TRBJ2-1; perhaps TRBD1 as D (5 bases). Trimming took 2 bases from V and 15 from J, leaving 14 bases between them. CDR1 is MNHNS, CDR2 SASEGT, per germline. The CDR3 extends over 12 amino acids. The CDR3 here is CASSELRGWRFF. In nucleotides, the CDR3 is TGTGCCAGCAGTGAATTAAGGGGATGGAGGTTCTTC.

Ten or more counts support this clonotype. The chain uses TRBV6-2 or TRBV6-3 and TRBJ2-5; tentatively, D is TRBD2 (5 bases). V shed 6 bases and J shed 4 bases, with 18 bases lying between them. Germline CDR1 is MNHEY and CDR2 is SVGEGT. The CDR3 is 15 residues long. CDR3 sequence reads: CASRALAPFVETQYF. In DNA form, the CDR3 reads TGTGCCAGCAGAGCTCTAGCCCCCTTCGTAGAGACCCAGTACTTC.

At least ten counts were recorded for this clonotype. This sequence joins TRBV2 and TRBJ2-5, with D uncertain. The CDR3 consists of 13 residues. The germline gives CDR1 SNHLY, CDR2 FYNNEI. V was clipped by 8 bases and J by 5 bases, with 15 bases between them. In DNA form, the CDR3 reads TGTGCCAGCGAATTGGTCAGATGGGAGACCCAGTACTTC. Translating it yields CASELVRWETQYF.

This sequence joins TRBV6-1 and TRBJ2-7; a weak D match, TRBD1 (6 bases). Trimming shortened V by 5 bases and J by 5 bases, and 19 bases separated the two germline ends. The CDR3 contains 15 residues. CDR1 is MNHNS, CDR2 SASEGT, per germline. CDR3 residues: CASSWAQQGIHEQYF. In DNA, the CDR3 is TGTGCCAGCAGTTGGGCCCAACAGGGTATCCACGAGCAGTACTTC.

The gene calls are TRBV9 and TRBJ2-7, with a possible D match to TRBD2 (6 bases). The germline V gene encodes CDR1 SGDLS and CDR2 YYNGEE. This CDR3 contains 16 residues. Trimming removed 0 bases from V and 5 bases from J, with 18 bases in between. The CDR3: CASSVGWGESNNEQYF. CDR3 in DNA: TGTGCCAGCAGCGTAGGGTGGGGGGAGAGTAACAACGAGCAGTACTTC.

Judged by abundance, this clonotype is medium-sized. This chain connects TRBV28 to TRBJ2-1; possible D gene TRBD1, 5 bases. CDR3 length: 14 residues. Germline CDR1 is MDHEN and CDR2 is SYDVKM. V was trimmed by 7 bases and J by 5 bases, leaving 15 bases between them. The CDR3: CASKKSQANNEQFF. Written as DNA, the CDR3 is TGTGCCAGCAAGAAATCACAGGCTAACAATGAGCAGTTCTTC.

The chain links TRBV27 to TRBJ1-1; D is uncertain. The CDR3 runs 16 residues. The germline CDR1 and CDR2 sequences are MNHEY and SMNVEV (reference sequence). V was trimmed by 3 bases and J by 8 bases, leaving 22 bases between them. CDR3 DNA: TGTGCCAGCAGTTTGTTTCTGGTTGGGTCCAGCAAAGAAGCTTTCTTT. This encodes CASSLFLVGSSKEAFF.

This clonotype was observed a few times. This rearrangement joins TRBV28 to TRBJ2-4, with D perhaps TRBD2 (6 bases). Germline values: CDR1 MDHEN, CDR2 SYDVKM. V shed 6 bases and J shed 0 bases, with 15 bases lying between them. The CDR3 runs to 16 residues. The chain's CDR3 is CASSHPGDPAKNIQYF. DNA of the CDR3: TGTGCCAGCAGCCACCCGGGGGACCCAGCCAAAAACATTCAGTACTTC. The full variable domain, completed using reference TRBV28 and TRBJ2-4, is DVKVTQSSRYLVKRTGEKVFLECVQDMDHENMFWYRQDPGLGLRLIYFSYDVKMKEKGDIPEGYSVSREKKERFSLILESASTNQTSMYLCASSHPGDPAKNIQYFGAGTRLSVL.